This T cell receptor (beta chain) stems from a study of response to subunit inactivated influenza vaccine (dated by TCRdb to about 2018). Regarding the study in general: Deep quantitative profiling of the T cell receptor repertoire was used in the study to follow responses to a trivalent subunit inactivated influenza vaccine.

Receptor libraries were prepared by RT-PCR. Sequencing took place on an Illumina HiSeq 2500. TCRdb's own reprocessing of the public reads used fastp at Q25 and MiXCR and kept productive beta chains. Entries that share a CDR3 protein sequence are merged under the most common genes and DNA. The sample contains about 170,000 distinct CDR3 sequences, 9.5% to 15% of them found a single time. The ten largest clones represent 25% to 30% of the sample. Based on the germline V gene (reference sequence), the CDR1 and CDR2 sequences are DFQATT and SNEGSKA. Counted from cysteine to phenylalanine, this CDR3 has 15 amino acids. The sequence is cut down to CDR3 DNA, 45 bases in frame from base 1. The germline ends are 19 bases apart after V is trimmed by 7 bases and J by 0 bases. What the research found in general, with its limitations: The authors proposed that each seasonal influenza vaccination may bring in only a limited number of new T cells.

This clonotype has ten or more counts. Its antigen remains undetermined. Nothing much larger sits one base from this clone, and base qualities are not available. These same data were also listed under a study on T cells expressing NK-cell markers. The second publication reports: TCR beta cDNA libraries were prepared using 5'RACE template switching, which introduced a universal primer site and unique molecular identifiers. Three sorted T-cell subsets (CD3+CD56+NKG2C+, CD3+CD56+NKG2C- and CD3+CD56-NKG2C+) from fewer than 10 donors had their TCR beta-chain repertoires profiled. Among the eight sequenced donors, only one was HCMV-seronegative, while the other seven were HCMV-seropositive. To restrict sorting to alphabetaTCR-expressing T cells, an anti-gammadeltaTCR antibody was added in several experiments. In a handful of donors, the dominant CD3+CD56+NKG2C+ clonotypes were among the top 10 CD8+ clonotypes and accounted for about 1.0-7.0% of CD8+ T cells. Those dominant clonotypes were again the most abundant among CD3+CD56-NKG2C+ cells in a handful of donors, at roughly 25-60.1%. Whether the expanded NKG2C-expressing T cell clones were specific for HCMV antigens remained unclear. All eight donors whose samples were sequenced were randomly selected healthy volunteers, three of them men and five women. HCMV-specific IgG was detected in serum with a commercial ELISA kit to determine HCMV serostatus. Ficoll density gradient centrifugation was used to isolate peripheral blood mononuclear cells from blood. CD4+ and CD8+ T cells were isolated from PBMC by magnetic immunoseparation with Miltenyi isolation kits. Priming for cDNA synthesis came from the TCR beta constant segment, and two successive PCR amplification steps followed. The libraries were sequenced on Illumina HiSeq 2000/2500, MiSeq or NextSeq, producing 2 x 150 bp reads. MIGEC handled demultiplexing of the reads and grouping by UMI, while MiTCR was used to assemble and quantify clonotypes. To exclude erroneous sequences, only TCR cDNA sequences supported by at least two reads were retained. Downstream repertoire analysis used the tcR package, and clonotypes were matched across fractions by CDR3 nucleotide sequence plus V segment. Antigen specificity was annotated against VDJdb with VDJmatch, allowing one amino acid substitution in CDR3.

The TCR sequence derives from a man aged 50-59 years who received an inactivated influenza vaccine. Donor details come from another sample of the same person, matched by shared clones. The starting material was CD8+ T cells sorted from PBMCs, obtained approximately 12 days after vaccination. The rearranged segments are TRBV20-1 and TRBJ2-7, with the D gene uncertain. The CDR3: CSGHSISDSSYEQYF. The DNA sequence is TGCAGTGGCCATTCGATTTCGGATAGCTCCTACGAGCAGTACTTC.